This TCR beta chain was profiled in a study of cytomegalovirus exposure and HLA in healthy donors. Study-wide results and caveats: Later genetic work tied a missense DCLRE1C variant to beta-chain V and J trimming. Presence/absence analyses treated sequencing depth as roughly uniform across donors.

Points on this clone: What it binds is not known. Sequence at one end of the junction differs from germline and may be a read error.

Each donor was healthy, and each was a bone marrow donor. The germline gives CDR1 MDHEN, CDR2 SYDVKM. This CDR3 comprises 11 residues. PCR amplification relied on 60 Vbeta primers (plus 13 Jbeta primers). Authors' data handling: Per a later analysis, the number of unique TCR beta chains was roughly 87 million, of which 9 million to 14 million were shared. Here immunoSEQ multiplex PCR was the method, and the copy in TCRdb shows in-frame clones only, minus some. For V, J and clone size, that table is used; D and trimming come from the DNA. The sample carries 140,000 or so clones, around 84% recorded once.

The source material was PBMCs. This sequence originates from a boy aged 2 to 10 in good health and CMV-seronegative. The chain links TRBV28 to TRBJ1-1, with D hard to call. The CDR3 DNA reads TGTGCCAACCTAGTGAACCCTGAAGCTTTCTTT. This sequence encodes CANLVNPEAFF.